This entry describes one T cell receptor beta chain. Its antigen is still unknown. Genomic DNA (from each subset) was split evenly across several immunoSEQ plates. TCRdb's table, derived via immunoSEQ multiplex PCR, lists solely in-frame clones and lacks some. The profile shows over a million clones, 70% to 80% of them singletons. The CDR3 has 14 residues. Per the germline V gene, CDR1 is SGHRS and CDR2 is YFSETQ. V gave up 0 bases and J gave up 5 bases, with 11 bases separating them. A CD45RA+ naive subset and a CD45RA-negative memory subset were split from CD4+ cells. This record belongs to a study of shared clonotypes between healthy human individuals. The study's findings and limits: Despite large depth, rarefaction showed incomplete sorted-subset sequencing.

The chain is built from TRBV5-1 and TRBJ2-5; D might be TRBD1 (5 bases). The sequenced sample was memory CD4+ T cells from PBMCs. Subset defined: CD45RA-negative fraction. This receptor was obtained from a man aged 18 to 30 in good health. Some clones in this sample may be carry-over from other donors' samples. CDR3 sequence reads: CASSLGPGSETQYF. CDR3 nucleotides: TGCGCCAGCAGCTTGGGCCCAGGGTCGGAGACCCAGTACTTC.